These 10 T cell receptor beta chains share one sample of origin, sequenced in a study of beta chain features in type 1 diabetes (dated 2018 in TCRdb). Results the study describes overall, beyond this receptor: In all four CD4+ subsets, TCRB CDR3 length was moderately but significantly shorter in type 1 diabetes patients.

The library came from the immunoSEQ multiplex PCR assay. The entire isolated RNA was reverse transcribed using the High Capacity cDNA Reverse Transcription Kit, and thus expressed TCRB transcripts were sequenced. The table was pulled from immuneACCESS by TCRdb, which kept in-frame rearrangements only. Such tables lose some clones; where checked, under half of the loss comes from unresolved V genes, and the rest has no known cause. Counted in this sample were 310,000 or so clones; around 8.5% of them appeared once. The ten biggest clones cover about 1% of the sample. These receptors lack a known antigen. Sequencing was carried out using central memory CD4+ T cells from blood. The receptors were gathered from a man aged 25 to 40 with type 1 diabetes.

This clone has at least ten counts. The chain is built from TRBV6-4 and TRBJ2-1; 10 nucleotides agree with TRBD1. V lost 4 bases to trimming and J lost 4 bases; unmatched junction nucleotides: 10. CDR1 MRHNA and CDR2 SNTAGT come from the germline V gene. The CDR3 has 17 amino acids. CDR3 region: CASSAQRDRGRYNEQFF. The CDR3 nucleotides read TGTGCCAGCAGTGCCCAACGGGACAGGGGACGGTACAATGAGCAGTTCTTC.

This clone was recorded a few times. The chain carries TRBV18 and TRBJ2-1; no definite D call. CDR3 length: 14 amino acids. Trimming stripped 4 bases from V and 5 bases from J, with 12 bases between. CDR1 KGHSH and CDR2 LQKENI come from the germline V gene. DNA for the CDR3: TGTGCCAGCTCACTGAGGCCCGGACACAATGAGCAGTTCTTC. It yields the protein CASSLRPGHNEQFF.

This clone was seen a handful of times. V is TRBV19 and J is TRBJ2-1; 9 bases align to TRBD1. Germline V gene lookup returns CDR1 LNHDA and CDR2 SQIVND (reference sequence). V trimming: 4 bases; J trimming: 10 bases; junction bases outside the gene matches: 5. The CDR3 extends over 13 amino acids. Here the CDR3 reads CASSTSGQGEQFF. CDR3 bases: TGTGCCAGTAGTACCTCGGGACAGGGCGAGCAGTTCTTC.

In DNA, the CDR3 is TGTGCCAGCAGTCTAAACAGGGGAGGTTCACCCCTCCACTTT. This gives the protein CASSLNRGGSPLHF. The V call is TRBV6-5, the J call TRBJ1-6, with 7 positions matching TRBD1. This CDR3 is built from 14 residues. V gave up 5 bases and J gave up 9 bases; unmatched junction bases: 7. Germline V gene data show CDR1 as MNHEY and CDR2 as SVGAGI.

This clone has more than one count but fewer than ten. The sample holds other DNA sequences that translate to the same CDR3. This chain links TRBV5-6 with TRBJ1-2; 7 nucleotides align to TRBD1. V shed 4 bases and J 2 bases; nucleotides not matched to a gene: 2. The germline V gene encodes CDR1 SGHDT and CDR2 YYEEEE. This CDR3 has 13 amino acids. The CDR3 loop is CASSPTGNYGYTF. The CDR3 bases are TGTGCCAGCAGCCCGACAGGGAACTATGGCTACACCTTC.

CDR3: CASSFSGVTEAFF. CDR3 coding DNA: TGCGCCAGCAGCTTCTCAGGGGTGACTGAAGCTTTCTTT. The chain is built from TRBV5-1 and TRBJ1-1; a possible D gene is TRBD1 (6 bases). Trimming left V 2 bases short and J 5 bases short, with 10 bases between. This CDR3 contains 13 residues. Germline-derived CDR1 and CDR2 are SGHRS and YFSETQ.

Only a few counts were recorded for this clone. V usage is TRBV10-1 and J usage is TRBJ2-2, with unresolved D. The CDR3 loop spans 15 amino acids. CDR1 and CDR2 (germline): WNHNN, SYGVQD (reference sequence). Trimming took off 4 bases at V and 6 bases at J, with 15 bases between the two ends. The CDR3 nucleotides read TGCGCCAGCAGTGGAACAGACCTAGGAGCCGGGGAGCTGTTTTTT. This codes for CASSGTDLGAGELFF.

This clone was seen only a few times. The CDR3: CASSLGGQGSFTGELFF. CDR3 nucleotide sequence: TGTGCCAGCAGCTTAGGTGGACAGGGGTCGTTCACCGGGGAGCTGTTTTTT. This sequence joins TRBV7-6 and TRBJ2-2; the match to TRBD1 covers 9 bases. This CDR3 spans 17 amino acids. CDR1 is SGHVS and CDR2 is FNYEAQ in the germline V gene. The V segment lost 1 base and the J segment 4 bases; nucleotides outside the gene matches: 7. Using reference TRBV7-6 and TRBJ2-2 for the parts outside the CDR3, the full variable domain is GAGVSQSPRYKVTKRGQDVALRCDPISGHVSLYWYRQALGQGPEFLTYFNYEAQQDKSGLPNDRFSAERPEGSISTLTIQRTEQRDSAMYRCASSLGGQGSFTGELFFGEGSRLTVL.

This clone has a count of ten or more. This rearrangement joins TRBV27 to TRBJ2-1; D unresolved. This CDR3 region has 13 residues. The V and J ends lost 6 bases and 8 bases respectively, with 14 bases between them. The V gene's germline CDR1 is MNHEY and CDR2 SMNVEV (reference sequence). The CDR3 nucleotides are TGTGCCAGCAGAGACGACGGCCATCATGAGCAGTTCTTC. It is translated as CASRDDGHHEQFF.

In this sample, this clone turned up a few times. The rearrangement uses TRBV11-3 and TRBJ2-1; the D gene is possibly TRBD2 (6 bases). Germline assignment: CDR1 SGHNT and CDR2 YENEEA. CDR3 length equals 12 residues. V was pared by 8 bases and J by 7 bases, with 12 bases between. The DNA of the CDR3 is TGTGCCAGCGCTTTGGGGGGTAATGAGCAGTTCTTC. Translated: CASALGGNEQFF.